These 28 T cell receptor beta chains came from one sample sequenced in a study of CD8 T cells in ankylosing spondylitis. Each CDR3 protein is one row after TCRdb ran MiXCR on the 5' RACE reads. The data show some 130,000 distinct CDR3 sequences, approximately 7.4% seen once. Sequenced material: blood, either unsorted or a sorted T cell fraction (not recorded which). These receptors came from a female donor with ankylosing spondylitis or in good health (not recorded which).

This clonotype was detected ten times or more. The chain combines TRBV12-3 or TRBV12-4 with TRBJ2-3; D is perhaps TRBD2 (6 bases). Trimming took 3 bases from V and 6 from J, leaving 10 bases between them. The CDR3 spans 13 residues. Here the CDR3 reads CASSLVRGDTQYF. CDR3 nucleotide sequence: TGTGCCAGCAGTTTGGTGCGGGGCGATACGCAGTATTTT.

The CDR3 loop is CASKSTGESEKLFF. CDR3 bases: TGTGCCAGCAAATCGACAGGGGAGAGTGAAAAACTGTTTTTT. The chain links TRBV12-3 or TRBV12-4 to TRBJ1-4; 8 bases fit TRBD1. The length of the CDR3 is 14 residues. With V trimmed by 7 bases and J by 7 bases, 8 bases remained unmatched.

This clonotype has at least ten counts. The chain uses TRBV3-1 and TRBJ2-3, with 10 bases lining up with TRBD2. The germline CDR1 and CDR2 sequences are LGHDT and YNNKEL (reference sequence). V lost 4 bases and J lost 6; bases outside the gene matches: 7. This CDR3 has 15 residues. The CDR3 loop reads CASSPSGGARDTQYF. The CDR3 nucleotides are TGTGCCAGCAGCCCCAGCGGGGGGGCCCGGGATACGCAGTATTTT.

Here the CDR3 DNA reads TGTGCCAGCAGCTTAGTAGGGACAGGGGATTTCTATGGCTACACCTTC. It is translated as CASSLVGTGDFYGYTF. The rearrangement joins TRBV7-2 to TRBJ1-2; the match to TRBD1 covers 10 bases. The CDR3 consists of 16 residues. The V gene end was trimmed by 1 base and the J gene end by 4 bases; junction bases not matched to a gene: 6. CDR1 SGHTA and CDR2 FQGNSA come from the germline V gene. Based on the CDR3 plus reference TRBV7-2 and TRBJ1-2, the full variable domain is GAGVSQSPSNKVTEKGKDVELRCDPISGHTALYWYRQSLGQGLEFLIYFQGNSAPDKSGLPSDRFSAERTGGSVSTLTIQRTQQEDSAVYLCASSLVGTGDFYGYTFGSGTRLTVV.

This clonotype was observed at least ten times. The J gene is TRBJ2-5, the V gene TRBV29-1, with 8 positions matching TRBD2. The CDR3 consists of 15 residues. From germline, CDR1 is SQVTM and CDR2 ANQGSEA. The V segment lost 2 bases and the J segment 5 bases; nucleotides outside the gene matches: 10. The CDR3 loop is CSVEQTGGIGETQYF. In DNA form, the CDR3 reads TGCAGCGTTGAACAAACGGGAGGGATTGGCGAGACCCAGTACTTC.

This clonotype occurred many times. The J gene is TRBJ2-7, the V gene TRBV7-9, with D uncertain. V was pared by 5 bases and J by 4 bases, with 9 bases between. Germline V gene data show CDR1 as SEHNR and CDR2 as FQNEAQ (reference sequence). The CDR3 runs 12 residues. The CDR3 nucleotides read TGTGCCAGCAGCACCGTTCGATACGAGCAGTACTTC. This codes for CASSTVRYEQYF. The whole variable domain, filled in from reference TRBV7-9 and TRBJ2-7, reads DTGVSQNPRHKITKRGQNVTFRCDPISEHNRLYWYRQTLGQGPEFLTYFQNEAQLEKSRLLSDRFSAERPKGSFSTLEIQRTEQGDSAMYLCASSTVRYEQYFGPGTRLTVT.

This clonotype was detected ten times or more. The J gene is TRBJ2-3, the V gene TRBV12-3 or TRBV12-4; D may be TRBD2 (6 bases). The CDR3 loop spans 14 amino acids. The germline V and J ends were trimmed by 4 bases and 3 bases, with 11 bases remaining between them. CDR3 DNA: TGTGCCAGCAGTTCAGAGGGGACTACAGATACGCAGTATTTT. As protein: CASSSEGTTDTQYF.

This clonotype was found many times. The chain links TRBV18 to TRBJ2-1; D is unclear. The ends were cut back, 3 bases at V and 6 bases at J, with 6 bases in the middle. Germline CDR1 and CDR2: KGHSH and LQKENI. The CDR3 has 12 residues. The CDR3 DNA reads as TGTGCCAGCTCACCGGTTGTCAATGAGCAGTTCTTC. Protein product: CASSPVVNEQFF.

In DNA form, the CDR3 reads TGTGCCAGCAGCTTATCCCGGGCGGACAATGAGCAGTTCTTC. Translation: CASSLSRADNEQFF. The chain employs TRBV7-2 and TRBJ2-1; no clear D. The V gene lost 2 bases and the J gene lost 5 bases, with 10 bases spanning the gap. There are 14 residues in the CDR3. The V gene's germline CDR1 is SGHTA and CDR2 FQGNSA.

This clonotype has at least ten counts. The chain employs TRBV3-1 and TRBJ2-1, with a weak D call TRBD2 (6 bases). The germline V gene has CDR1 LGHDT and CDR2 YNNKEL (reference sequence). The length of the CDR3 is 13 residues. V dropped 1 base and J dropped 8 bases, with 9 bases sitting between them. DNA for the CDR3: TGTGCCAGCAGCCAAGGGCCGGGGGATGAGCAGTTCTTC. It is translated as CASSQGPGDEQFF.

This clonotype appeared many times. This chain uses TRBV2 with TRBJ2-2; no definite D call. The V end was cut by 8 bases, the J end by 8 bases, with 12 bases between. The CDR3 spans 12 residues. CDR1 is SNHLY, CDR2 FYNNEI, per germline. The DNA for the CDR3 is TGTGCCAGCGTTCTGGCGATGGGGGAGCTGTTTTTT. It encodes CASVLAMGELFF.

This clonotype showed up many times. The rearrangement joins TRBV5-1 to TRBJ1-2; D may be TRBD1 (5 bases). Trimming left V 0 bases short and J 0 bases short, with 9 bases between. The CDR3 loop spans 15 amino acids. Per the germline V gene, CDR1 is SGHRS and CDR2 is YFSETQ. The DNA of the CDR3 is TGCGCCAGCAGCTTGGCAGGGACCTCTAACTATGGCTACACCTTC. Translation gives CASSLAGTSNYGYTF. Complete variable domain (other parts from reference TRBV5-1 and TRBJ1-2): KAGVTQTPRYLIKTRGQQVTLSCSPISGHRSVSWYQQTPGQGLQFLFEYFSETQRNKGNFPGRFSGRQFSNSRSEMNVSTLELGDSALYLCASSLAGTSNYGYTFGSGTRLTVV.

In its sample, this clonotype was seen once. A much larger clonotype is one base distant, so this may be a read error. The chain joins TRBV2 to TRBJ2-7; D uncertain. This CDR3 has 13 residues. Trimming left V 4 bases short and J 9 bases short, with 16 bases between. The germline CDR1 and CDR2 sequences are SNHLY and FYNNEI. The CDR3 sequence: CASSVENSSAQYF. The CDR3 DNA sequence: TGTGCCAGCAGTGTAGAAAACTCCTCTGCGCAGTACTTC.

This clonotype was observed a handful of times. The V gene is TRBV7-2, the J gene TRBJ1-2; D is uncertain. This CDR3 contains 14 residues. The ends were cut back, 5 bases at V and 2 bases at J, with 12 bases in the middle. From germline, CDR1 is SGHTA and CDR2 FQGNSA. The CDR3 DNA is TGTGCCAGCAGCCCAAACATAATAAACTATGGCTACACCTTC. Translating it yields CASSPNIINYGYTF.

This clonotype was observed at least ten times. This chain joins TRBV7-9 and TRBJ2-5; D is ambiguous. The CDR3 has 13 residues. Germline V gives CDR1 SEHNR, CDR2 FQNEAQ (reference sequence). The V end lost 2 bases, the J end lost 5 bases, and 9 bases lay between the germline ends. The CDR3, as DNA: TGTGCCAGCAGCTTAATGGCTGGCGAGACCCAGTACTTC. Encoded protein: CASSLMAGETQYF.

This clonotype showed up many times. The chain carries TRBV11-1 and TRBJ2-1, with D perhaps TRBD2 (5 bases). Between the trimmed V and J ends, which lost 5 bases and 4 bases, there was a span of 12 bases. Germline CDR1 and CDR2: SGHAT and FQDESV (reference sequence). This CDR3 has 14 residues. The CDR3 nucleotides read TGTGCCAGCAGCCCCAGCCCGGGGTACAATGAGCAGTTCTTC. Translating gives CASSPSPGYNEQFF.

Ten or more counts support this clonotype. The chain carries TRBV4-1 and TRBJ2-1; TRBD1 agrees at 9 bases. V was pared by 3 bases and J by 3 bases, with 0 bases of the junction left unmatched. The germline gives CDR1 MGHRA, CDR2 YSYEKL. The CDR3 is 14 residues long. The CDR3 coding sequence is TGCGCCAGCAGCCAGGGACAGGGCTACAATGAGCAGTTCTTC. Encoded protein: CASSQGQGYNEQFF.

The chain links TRBV7-2 to TRBJ1-2, with 7 nucleotides matching TRBD1. V trimming: 3 bases; J trimming: 2 bases; junction bases outside the gene matches: 9. Germline V gives CDR1 SGHTA, CDR2 FQGNSA. The CDR3 length is 16 residues. CDR3 protein: CASSFYNPGQNYGYTF. The CDR3 DNA reads TGTGCCAGCAGCTTTTATAACCCGGGACAGAACTATGGCTACACCTTC.

The table lists this clonotype with many counts. The chain has TRBV6-5 and TRBJ1-2, with D unclear. This CDR3 is built from 18 residues. The germline V gene encodes CDR1 MNHEY and CDR2 SVGAGI. V lost 0 bases and J 4 bases, leaving 21 bases between the germline ends. As DNA, the CDR3 is TGTGCCAGCAGTTACTCGAGAAGGGTAGCACAAGCAACCTATGGCTACACCTTC. Encoded protein: CASSYSRRVAQATYGYTF.

This clonotype was counted at least ten times. V and J are TRBV6-2 or TRBV6-3 and TRBJ1-2; 7 nucleotides align to TRBD1. CDR1 is MNHEY and CDR2 is SVGEGT in the germline V gene. J gave up 0 bases and V 4 bases, and 5 bases lay outside the gene matches. This CDR3 is 15 amino acids long. CDR3 nucleotide sequence: TGTGCCAGCAGTTCGATCGGGACAGCTAACTATGGCTACACCTTC. Encoded protein: CASSSIGTANYGYTF.

The chain has TRBV12-3 or TRBV12-4 and TRBJ2-7; tentative D call: TRBD1 (7 bases). The CDR3 has 15 residues. V lost 3 bases, J lost 7 bases, and 19 bases lay in between. The CDR3, as DNA: TGTGCCAGCAGTTTGACAGGGTGGAGGGTCTGGGAGCAGTACTTC. Its translation: CASSLTGWRVWEQYF.

This clonotype was observed at least ten times. This rearrangement joins TRBV7-9 to TRBJ1-5, with no clear D. Trimming took off 3 bases at V and 7 bases at J, with 10 bases between the two ends. The CDR3 is 13 amino acids. Germline loops: CDR1 SEHNR, CDR2 FQNEAQ (reference sequence). The CDR3 DNA follows: TGTGCCAGCAGCTTGCCAGCGGGGCAGCCCCAGCATTTT. This codes for CASSLPAGQPQHF.

This clonotype occurred many times. This chain links TRBV29-1 with TRBJ1-4, with unresolved D. The CDR3 is 14 amino acids. V shed 4 bases and J shed 1 base, with 10 bases lying between them. The germline CDR1 and CDR2 sequences are SQVTM and ANQGSEA. The CDR3 here is CSVVLGVTNEKLFF. The DNA for the CDR3 is TGCAGCGTTGTTCTGGGAGTAACTAATGAAAAACTGTTTTTT.

This clonotype was seen many times. V gene TRBV5-1 combines with J gene TRBJ1-1; D unclear. The CDR3 covers 14 residues. CDR1 and CDR2 (germline): SGHRS, YFSETQ. Trimming took 2 bases from V and 6 from J, leaving 14 bases between them. This CDR3 is CASSLIGFGPEAFF. In nucleotides, the CDR3 is TGCGCCAGCAGCTTAATCGGGTTTGGGCCTGAAGCTTTCTTT.

This clonotype has just a few counts. This chain joins TRBV9 and TRBJ1-1; possible D gene TRBD1, 5 bases. The CDR3 is made up of 15 amino acids. Germline V gene lookup returns CDR1 SGDLS and CDR2 YYNGEE. The V and J ends lost 0 bases and 6 bases respectively, with 15 bases between them. The CDR3 loop is CASSVDRGPGPEAFF. The CDR3 nucleotides read TGTGCCAGCAGCGTAGATAGGGGTCCTGGTCCTGAAGCTTTCTTT. The full variable domain, rest sourced from reference TRBV9 and TRBJ1-1, is DSGVTQTPKHLITATGQRVTLRCSPRSGDLSVYWYQQSLDQGLQFLIQYYNGEERAKGNILERFSAQQFPDLHSELNLSSLELGDSALYFCASSVDRGPGPEAFFGQGTRLTVV.

This clonotype was detected many times. The V gene is TRBV6-5, the J gene TRBJ1-1; tentative D call: TRBD1 (6 bases). CDR3 length: 15 amino acids. Germline V gene data show CDR1 as MNHEY and CDR2 as SVGAGI. V lost 0 bases to trimming and J lost 1 base, with 9 bases between them. The CDR3 DNA follows: TGTGCCAGCAGTTACTCAGGGACAACGAACACTGAAGCTTTCTTT. This translates into CASSYSGTTNTEAFF.

This clonotype was observed many times. The genes are TRBV25-1 and TRBJ2-3; tentatively, D is TRBD1 (5 bases). CDR3 length: 12 amino acids. Deletions cut 6 bases from V and 6 bases from J, with 10 bases between. In germline, CDR1 is MGHDK, CDR2 SYGVNS. CDR3 in DNA: TGTGCCAGCAGCCTAAACAGGGATACGCAGTATTTT. Protein: CASSLNRDTQYF.

A remark on this clonotype: A read error may explain this, as a much larger clone is one base away. The chain employs TRBV20-1 and TRBJ2-1; the match to TRBD1 covers 7 bases. This CDR3 has 13 amino acids. Germline CDR1 reads DFQATT; CDR2 reads SNEGSKA (reference sequence). CDR3 amino acids: CNAVLTGTNEQFF. For the CDR3, the DNA is TGCAATGCTGTCCTGACAGGGACCAATGAGCAGTTCTTC.